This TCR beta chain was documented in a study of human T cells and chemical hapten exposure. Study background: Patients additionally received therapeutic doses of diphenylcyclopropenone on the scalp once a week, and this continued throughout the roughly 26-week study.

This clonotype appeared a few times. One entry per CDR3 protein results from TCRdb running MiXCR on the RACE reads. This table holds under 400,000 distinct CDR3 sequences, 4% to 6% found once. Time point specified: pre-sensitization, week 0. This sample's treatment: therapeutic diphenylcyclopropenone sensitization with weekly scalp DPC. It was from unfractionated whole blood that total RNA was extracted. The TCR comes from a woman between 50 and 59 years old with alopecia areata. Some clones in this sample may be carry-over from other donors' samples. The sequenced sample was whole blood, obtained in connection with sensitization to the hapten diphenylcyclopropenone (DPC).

This CDR3 reads CASSPGRDRAREQYF. The CDR3, as DNA: TGTGCCAGCAGCCCTGGGCGAGACAGGGCGAGGGAGCAGTACTTC. This chain joins TRBV3-1 and TRBJ2-7, with 7 bases aligning to TRBD1. Germline V CDR1 and CDR2: LGHDT, YNNKEL (reference sequence). This CDR3 contains 15 residues. The junction had 13 bases not matched to a gene; V was cut back by 4 bases and J by 7 bases.